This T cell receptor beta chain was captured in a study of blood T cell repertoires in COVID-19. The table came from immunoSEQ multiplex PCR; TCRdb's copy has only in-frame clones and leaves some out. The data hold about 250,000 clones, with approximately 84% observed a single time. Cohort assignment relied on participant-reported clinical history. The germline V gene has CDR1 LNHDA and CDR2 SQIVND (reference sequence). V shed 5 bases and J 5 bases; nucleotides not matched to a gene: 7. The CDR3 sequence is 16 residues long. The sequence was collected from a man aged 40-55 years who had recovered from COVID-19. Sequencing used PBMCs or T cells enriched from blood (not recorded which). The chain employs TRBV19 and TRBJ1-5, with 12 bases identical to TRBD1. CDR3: CASSSPGQGADQPQHF. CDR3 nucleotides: TGTGCCAGTAGTTCTCCGGGACAGGGGGCAGATCAGCCCCAGCATTTT.